These 31 T cell receptor beta chains share one sample of origin, sequenced in a study of OX40 agonist ivuxolimab in advanced cancers. TCRdb's table, derived via immunoSEQ multiplex PCR, lists solely in-frame clones and lacks some. The sample has around 62,000 clones, roughly nine tenths seen once; the top ten hold 9% to 15%. This material consisted of CD4+ or CD8+ T cells sorted from blood, taken in a trial of the OX40 agonist ivuxolimab. These TCRs come from an adult with an advanced solid tumor such as melanoma, head and neck, liver or kidney cancer.

This chain joins TRBV6-4 and TRBJ2-1; TRBD1 is a possible D gene (6 bases). There are 16 residues in the CDR3. V was cut by 2 bases and J by 4 bases, with 15 bases left in between. Germline assignment: CDR1 MRHNA and CDR2 SNTAGT. The chain's CDR3 is CASSDDGGLQYNEQFF. The CDR3 bases are TGTGCCAGCAGTGACGATGGGGGCCTCCAATACAATGAGCAGTTCTTC.

The rearrangement joins TRBV2 to TRBJ2-7; the match to TRBD2 covers 7 bases. V lost 6 bases and J lost 3; bases outside the gene matches: 8. The CDR3 sequence is 14 residues long. Germline lookup yields CDR1 SNHLY and CDR2 FYNNEI. In DNA form, the CDR3 reads TGTGCCAGCAGGGGTCAGGGAGGGAACTACGAGCAGTACTTC. Encoded protein: CASRGQGGNYEQYF.

This clone turned up a few times. This chain connects TRBV29-1 to TRBJ1-1; D uncertain. Germline V lookup: CDR1 SQVTM, CDR2 ANQGSEA. This CDR3 is built from 12 residues. The V end was cut by 8 bases, the J end by 1 base, with 11 bases between. The CDR3, as DNA: TGCAGCTTTAGACTTACGAACACTGAAGCTTTCTTT. Amino acids: CSFRLTNTEAFF.

The chain links TRBV7-9 to TRBJ1-2; possibly TRBD1 for D (5 bases). Germline V gene sequence: CDR1 SEHNR, CDR2 FQNEAQ (reference sequence). V lost 11 bases, J lost 6 bases, and 22 bases lay in between. This CDR3 contains 14 residues. Written as DNA, the CDR3 is TGTGCCTCGAGCCGGGGGGGAATTGGGAATGGCTACACCTTC. Translated, it gives CASSRGGIGNGYTF.

This clone occurred once. V and J are TRBV4-1 and TRBJ2-7, with D possibly being TRBD1 or TRBD2 (5 bases each). This CDR3 is built from 16 residues. Germline CDR1 MGHRA, CDR2 YSYEKL. V was pared by 0 bases and J by 6 bases, with 18 bases between. The CDR3 loop is CASSQDGTRKGSEQYF. CDR3 nucleotides: TGCGCCAGCAGCCAAGATGGGACGCGAAAGGGTTCCGAGCAGTACTTC.

This clone appeared a single time. CDR3 DNA sequence: TGTGCCAGCAGCGCCGGGGACCAACCCTACGAGCAGTACGTC. It yields the protein CASSAGDQPYEQYV. The chain recombines TRBV9 with TRBJ2-7; D tentatively fits TRBD1 or TRBD2 (5 bases each). The CDR3 length is 14 residues. Germline values: CDR1 SGDLS, CDR2 YYNGEE. V was cut by 3 bases and J by 2 bases, with 12 bases left in between.

V usage is TRBV9 and J usage is TRBJ2-2; D possibly matches TRBD1 or TRBD2 (6 bases each). CDR1 is SGDLS and CDR2 is YYNGEE in the germline V gene. CDR3 length: 16 residues. V was shortened by 3 bases and J by 3 bases, with 15 bases between the two germline ends. The CDR3 sequence is CASSALAGEDTGELFF. The CDR3 nucleotides read TGTGCCAGCAGCGCCCTAGCAGGGGAGGACACCGGGGAGCTGTTTTTT.

This chain connects TRBV14 to TRBJ1-2; D unresolved. The germline CDR1 and CDR2 sequences are SGHDN and FVKESK. Between the trimmed V and J ends, which lost 3 bases and 4 bases, there was a span of 9 bases. The CDR3 consists of 13 residues. CDR3 nucleotide sequence: TGTGCCAGCAGCCAGCTCTGGAGCTATGGCTACACCTTC. This encodes CASSQLWSYGYTF.

The V gene is TRBV14, the J gene TRBJ2-7; D is possibly TRBD1 or TRBD2 (6 bases each). This CDR3 region has 15 residues. Trimming removed 2 bases from V and 7 bases from J, with 18 bases in between. The germline V gene encodes CDR1 SGHDN and CDR2 FVKESK. CDR3 bases: TGTGCCAGCAGCCAACGGCACGTTCTAGGGGGGGAGCAGTACGTC. This translates into CASSQRHVLGGEQYV.

The chain carries TRBV2 and TRBJ1-1, with 8 bases identical to TRBD1. CDR3 size: 14 residues. The germline CDR1 and CDR2 sequences are SNHLY and FYNNEI. After removal of 2 bases from V and 11 bases from J, the junction contained 10 bases not matched to a gene. Here the CDR3 DNA reads TGTGCCAGCAGTGAAAAAGCAGGGGGCGCCCAGGCTTTCTTT. This gives the protein CASSEKAGGAQAFF.

This rearrangement joins TRBV5-1 to TRBJ2-2, with TRBD2 identical over 9 bases. Germline V gene data show CDR1 as SGHRS and CDR2 as YFSETQ. There are 18 residues in the CDR3. The V gene end was trimmed by 0 bases and the J gene end by 4 bases; junction bases not matched to a gene: 10. CDR3 residues: CASSLEGSGSFSTGELFF. Written as DNA, the CDR3 is TGCGCCAGCAGCTTGGAGGGTAGCGGGAGTTTTAGCACCGGGGAGCTGTTTTTT.

The chain is built from TRBV10-2 and TRBJ1-5; TRBD1 aligns across 7 bases. Trimming removed 9 bases from V and 6 bases from J; junction bases left unmatched: 5. The CDR3 spans 12 residues. CDR1 is WSHSY, CDR2 SAAADI, per germline. The CDR3 nucleotides read TGCGCCAGTCGGCAGGGGGGTCAGCCCCAGCATTTT. It translates to CASRQGGQPQHF.

The chain recombines TRBV5-8 with TRBJ1-4; possible D gene TRBD1, 6 bases. The CDR3 covers 18 residues. Trimming left V 0 bases short and J 5 bases short, with 20 bases between. The V gene's germline CDR1 is SGHTS and CDR2 YDEGEE. CDR3 sequence (DNA): TGTGCCAGCAGCTTGGCGATCGAGTCGGACAGCCCCAATGAAAAACTGTTTTTT. Encoded protein: CASSLAIESDSPNEKLFF.

The chain joins TRBV5-1 to TRBJ1-4; 9 bases are a match to TRBD1. V was clipped by 4 bases and J by 8 bases; unmatched bases: 12. Germline CDR1 is SGHRS and CDR2 is YFSETQ. The CDR3 contains 16 residues. CDR3 sequence (DNA): TGCGCCAGCAGCCCGGGACAGGGCGTACGAAGCGAAAAACTGTTTTTT. It yields the protein CASSPGQGVRSEKLFF.

This clone has only one observation. This chain connects TRBV7-9 to TRBJ2-3, with 7 bases lining up with TRBD1. The CDR3 consists of 15 residues. Germline V gene lookup returns CDR1 SEHNR and CDR2 FQNEAQ (reference sequence). J was trimmed by 5 bases and V by 5 bases; bases with no gene match: 10. CDR3 region: CASSALGGGGDTQYF. CDR3 sequence (DNA): TGTGCCAGCAGCGCCCTAGGGGGCGGAGGAGATACGCAGTATTTT. Full variable domain (rest looked up from reference TRBV7-9 and TRBJ2-3): DTGVSQNPRHKITKRGQNVTFRCDPISEHNRLYWYRQTLGQGPEFLTYFQNEAQLEKSRLLSDRFSAERPKGSFSTLEIQRTEQGDSAMYLCASSALGGGGDTQYFGPGTRLTVL.

The J gene is TRBJ2-6, the V gene TRBV7-2; 8 nucleotides match TRBD1. In germline, CDR1 is SGHTA, CDR2 FQGNSA. CDR3 length: 18 amino acids. V lost 5 bases to trimming and J lost 2 bases; unmatched junction nucleotides: 11. The CDR3 loop reads CASSPRTGIPTGANVLTF. CDR3 nucleotide sequence: TGTGCCAGCAGCCCCCGGACAGGGATTCCAACTGGGGCCAACGTCCTGACTTTC.

V is TRBV6-5 and J is TRBJ1-1; unclear D gene. Trimming took off 0 bases at V and 7 bases at J, with 9 bases between the two ends. Germline CDR1 is MNHEY and CDR2 is SVGAGI. The CDR3 totals 13 residues. This CDR3 reads CASSYSLLGEAFF. The CDR3, as DNA: TGTGCCAGCAGTTACTCTCTTTTGGGTGAAGCTTTCTTT.

This clone was detected only a few times. The chain joins TRBV7-8 to TRBJ2-4; D may correspond to TRBD1 or TRBD2 (5 bases each). CDR3 length: 17 residues. Looked up from germline, CDR1 is SGHVS and CDR2 is FQNEAQ. V dropped 4 bases and J dropped 0 bases, with 16 bases sitting between them. The CDR3 region has the DNA TGTGCCAGCAGCTCGACCCGGGACCCCGGAGCCAAAAACATTCAGTACTTC. Its translation: CASSSTRDPGAKNIQYF.

This clone showed up just a few times. The chain is built from TRBV4-2 and TRBJ2-7, with D maybe TRBD2 (6 bases). This CDR3 contains 14 residues. CDR1 LGHNA and CDR2 YNFKEQ come from the germline V gene. V was pared by 3 bases and J by 7 bases, with 16 bases between. The CDR3: CASSQGDFPWEQYF. The CDR3 bases are TGTGCCAGCAGCCAGGGGGACTTCCCCTGGGAGCAGTACTTC.

The rearrangement uses TRBV11-2 and TRBJ2-1; a possible D gene is TRBD1 (5 bases). This CDR3 spans 13 amino acids. The germline V gene has CDR1 SGHAT and CDR2 FQNNGV. Trimming stripped 5 bases from V and 6 bases from J, with 11 bases between. The CDR3 here is CASSDDSFNEQFF. In nucleotides, the CDR3 is TGTGCCAGCAGCGACGACAGCTTCAATGAGCAGTTCTTC.

The chain has TRBV28 and TRBJ2-7, with D possibly being TRBD1 or TRBD2 (5 bases each). Germline values: CDR1 MDHEN, CDR2 SYDVKM. The CDR3 is made up of 12 amino acids. Between the trimmed V and J ends, which lost 5 bases and 6 bases, there was a span of 11 bases. CDR3 loop: CASSPPGGEQYV. CDR3 coding DNA: TGTGCCAGCAGTCCCCCTGGGGGCGAGCAGTACGTC.

The chain links TRBV7-8 to TRBJ1-2; perhaps TRBD1 as D (6 bases). CDR3 length: 15 residues. CDR1 and CDR2 (germline): SGHVS, FQNEAQ. The V and J ends lost 4 bases and 4 bases respectively, with 16 bases between them. DNA for the CDR3: TGTGCCAGCAGCTCCCAACACAGGGACATCTATGGCTACACCTTC. This translates into CASSSQHRDIYGYTF.

The chain couples TRBV5-1 to TRBJ2-3; 7 positions agree with TRBD2. This CDR3 contains 13 residues. The germline CDR1 and CDR2 sequences are SGHRS and YFSETQ. With 8 bases clipped from V and 6 bases from J, the junction kept 9 bases outside the gene matches. The CDR3 loop reads CASKREGADTQYF. The CDR3 DNA sequence: TGCGCCAGTAAAAGGGAGGGAGCCGATACGCAGTATTTT.

CDR3 nucleotide sequence: TGTGCCAGTAGTATACTAATGGACAGGGGGCTTCAGCCCCAGCATTTT. Its protein is CASSILMDRGLQPQHF. V is TRBV19 and J is TRBJ1-5; 11 nucleotides line up with TRBD1. The germline V gene encodes CDR1 LNHDA and CDR2 SQIVND (reference sequence). The V segment lost 2 bases and the J segment 6 bases; nucleotides outside the gene matches: 6. The CDR3 runs 16 residues.

The rearrangement uses TRBV5-1 and TRBJ2-1; 12 bases match TRBD2. V lost 5 bases, J lost 0 bases, and 3 bases stayed unmatched. This CDR3 comprises 16 residues. Germline loops: CDR1 SGHRS, CDR2 YFSETQ. Here the CDR3 DNA reads TGCGCCAGCAGTTTGACTAGCGGGAGCTCCTACAATGAGCAGTTCTTC. Residues: CASSLTSGSSYNEQFF.

The rearrangement joins TRBV7-3 to TRBJ2-3, with TRBD2 identical over 7 bases. J lost 3 bases, V lost 5 bases, and 5 bases had no gene match. The CDR3 is 14 amino acids. Germline loops: CDR1 SGHTA, CDR2 FQGTGA. Here the CDR3 reads CASSPSGGTDTQYF. CDR3 nucleotide sequence: TGTGCCAGCAGCCCCTCGGGGGGAACAGATACGCAGTATTTT.

The chain carries TRBV5-6 and TRBJ1-3, with D possibly being TRBD1 (5 bases). The germline CDR1 and CDR2 sequences are SGHDT and YYEEEE. The CDR3 sequence is 16 residues long. With 4 bases removed from V and 2 bases from J, the gap between germline ends came to 16 bases. The CDR3 region has the DNA TGTGCCAGCAGCCATTGGGTAGGGGTACCTGGAAACACCATATATTTT. Its translation: CASSHWVGVPGNTIYF.

This chain joins TRBV9 and TRBJ1-3, with a weak D call TRBD1 (6 bases). Germline V gene sequence: CDR1 SGDLS, CDR2 YYNGEE. The CDR3 has 14 amino acids. The ends were cut back, 3 bases at V and 0 bases at J, with 7 bases in the middle. The CDR3 region is CASSGTVSGNTIYF. CDR3 DNA sequence: TGTGCCAGCAGCGGGACAGTCTCTGGAAACACCATATATTTT.

The chain couples TRBV7-9 to TRBJ2-4; D is undetermined. There are 14 residues in the CDR3. The V gene's germline CDR1 is SEHNR and CDR2 FQNEAQ (reference sequence). V lost 3 bases, J lost 9 bases, and 15 bases lay in between. The CDR3 DNA follows: TGTGCCAGCAGCTTTGGGTGGGGTTTTAGCATTCAGTACTTC. It yields the protein CASSFGWGFSIQYF.

The chain links TRBV9 to TRBJ2-4, with D possibly being TRBD2 (6 bases). V lost 2 bases, J lost 9 bases, and 15 bases lay in between. The length of the CDR3 is 14 residues. The germline V gene encodes CDR1 SGDLS and CDR2 YYNGEE. For the CDR3, the DNA is TGTGCCAGCAGCGTGGGGGGACGACGGCGCATTCAGTACTTC. Encoded protein: CASSVGGRRRIQYF. Variable domain in full (rest from reference TRBV9 and TRBJ2-4): DSGVTQTPKHLITATGQRVTLRCSPRSGDLSVYWYQQSLDQGLQFLIQYYNGEERAKGNILERFSAQQFPDLHSELNLSSLELGDSALYFCASSVGGRRRIQYFGAGTRLSVL.

This sequence joins TRBV5-6 and TRBJ1-1; perhaps TRBD1 as D (5 bases). Germline CDR1 is SGHDT and CDR2 is YYEEEE. Trimming stripped 4 bases from V and 4 bases from J, with 11 bases between. This CDR3 is 13 amino acids long. DNA for the CDR3: TGTGCCAGCAGCATTGACAGAAGCACTGAAGCTTTCTTT. Translation gives CASSIDRSTEAFF. Full variable domain (missing parts from reference TRBV5-6 and TRBJ1-1): DAGVTQSPTHLIKTRGQQVTLRCSPKSGHDTVSWYQQALGQGPQFIFQYYEEEERQRGNFPDRFSGHQFPNYSSELNVNALLLGDSALYLCASSIDRSTEAFFGQGTRLTVV.